The 19 T cell receptor beta chains below all came from one sample that was sequenced in a study of T cell changes during pregnancy in multiple sclerosis. Using immunoSEQ multiplex PCR, the repertoire was profiled, and TCRdb retains in-frame clones only, with some absent. The table includes around 42,000 clones, about 91% detected once. The starting material was CD4+ T cells from peripheral blood mononuclear cells, obtained in the third trimester of pregnancy. The source of these receptors is a female donor with multiple sclerosis, enrolled in a pregnancy study.

The chain recombines TRBV30 with TRBJ1-4; 7 bases are shared with TRBD1. The junction had 1 base not matched to a gene; V was cut back by 5 bases and J by 1 base. The CDR3 consists of 13 residues. Germline lookup yields CDR1 GTSNPN and CDR2 SVGIG (reference sequence). In DNA, the CDR3 is TGTGCCTGGGCAGGGGGAACTAATGAAAAACTGTTTTTT. This codes for CAWAGGTNEKLFF.

This sequence joins TRBV6-5 and TRBJ2-3, with 8 bases matching TRBD1. The J segment lost 6 bases and the V segment lost 0 bases, leaving 2 bases of the junction unmatched. This CDR3 is 14 amino acids long. Per germline, CDR1 MNHEY and CDR2 SVGAGI. The CDR3 region has the DNA TGTGCCAGCAGTTACTCGACAGGGGAGGATACGCAGTATTTT. Translation gives CASSYSTGEDTQYF.

The CDR3 is CASMEVGLAGPTRGEQYF. The CDR3 DNA reads as TGTGCCAGCATGGAGGTGGGTCTAGCGGGACCCACCAGGGGCGAGCAGTACTTC. V and J are TRBV2 and TRBJ2-7; 9 positions agree with TRBD2. The V gene end was trimmed by 7 bases and the J gene end by 6 bases; junction bases not matched to a gene: 22. CDR1 and CDR2 from the germline V gene are SNHLY and FYNNEI. The CDR3 runs 18 residues.

The gene calls are TRBV7-8 and TRBJ2-3, with 10 bases fitting TRBD1. In germline, CDR1 is SGHVS, CDR2 FQNEAQ. There are 16 residues in the CDR3. V lost 5 bases to trimming and J lost 3 bases; unmatched junction nucleotides: 8. The CDR3 protein is CASSQDRGRRTDTQYF. DNA for the CDR3: TGTGCCAGCAGCCAAGACAGGGGGCGCCGGACAGATACGCAGTATTTT.

The genes are TRBV4-1 and TRBJ2-1, with a possible D match to TRBD2 (5 bases). V dropped 0 bases and J dropped 0 bases, with 9 bases sitting between them. Germline V gives CDR1 MGHRA, CDR2 YSYEKL. This CDR3 has 16 amino acids. The CDR3 here is CASSQELASSYNEQFF. Here the CDR3 DNA reads TGCGCCAGCAGCCAAGAGCTAGCAAGCTCCTACAATGAGCAGTTCTTC.

The chain uses TRBV19 and TRBJ2-1, with TRBD2 matching 9 bases. CDR3 size: 15 residues. After removal of 0 bases from V and 6 bases from J, the junction contained 3 bases not matched to a gene. Germline V CDR1 and CDR2: LNHDA, SQIVND (reference sequence). The CDR3 reads CASSIEREGSNEQFF. In DNA form, the CDR3 reads TGTGCCAGTAGTATAGAGCGGGAGGGTAGCAATGAGCAGTTCTTC.

The V gene is TRBV28, the J gene TRBJ1-1; 8 bases map to TRBD1. J lost 5 bases, V lost 3 bases, and 11 bases had no gene match. Germline loops: CDR1 MDHEN, CDR2 SYDVKM. This CDR3 has 16 amino acids. CDR3 DNA: TGTGCCAGCAGTTTGACAGGGGCCTTCGGAGGAACTGAAGCTTTCTTT. Residues: CASSLTGAFGGTEAFF.

The CDR3: CASSLMLNRGNEKLFF. The CDR3 DNA reads TGTGCCAGCAGCTTGATGTTAAACAGGGGGAACGAAAAACTGTTTTTT. The chain has TRBV5-6 and TRBJ1-4; 8 bases match TRBD1. The ends lost 1 base at V and 8 bases at J; junction bases unmatched: 10. This CDR3 has 16 residues. From germline, CDR1 is SGHDT and CDR2 YYEEEE.

V and J are TRBV30 and TRBJ2-5, with TRBD2 as a possible D gene (6 bases). Trimming removed 2 bases at V and 5 bases at J, with 15 bases between. The CDR3 runs to 14 residues. The germline V gene encodes CDR1 GTSNPN and CDR2 SVGIG (reference sequence). CDR3 loop: CAWSFLAVPETQYF. The CDR3 DNA reads TGTGCCTGGAGTTTTTTAGCGGTACCGGAGACCCAGTACTTC.

The CDR3 nucleotides read TGTGCCAGCAGCTTAAGTGGGACATACAATGAGCAGTTCTTC. It yields the protein CASSLSGTYNEQFF. The gene calls are TRBV7-3 and TRBJ2-1, with D perhaps matching TRBD1 (6 bases). This CDR3 region has 14 residues. Trimming took 1 base from V and 4 from J, leaving 8 bases between them. Looked up from germline, CDR1 is SGHTA and CDR2 is FQGTGA.

J is TRBJ2-1 and V is TRBV9, with TRBD2 matching over 8 bases. The CDR3 consists of 16 residues. The V gene end was trimmed by 0 bases and the J gene end by 1 base; junction bases not matched to a gene: 3. Germline lookup yields CDR1 SGDLS and CDR2 YYNGEE. The CDR3 nucleotides are TGTGCCAGCAGCGTAGGAGCGGGAGAGTCCTACAATGAGCAGTTCTTC. This codes for CASSVGAGESYNEQFF.

The chain is built from TRBV11-3 and TRBJ2-7, with D possibly matching TRBD1 (5 bases). Trimming removed 9 bases from V and 0 bases from J, with 12 bases in between. CDR1 is SGHNT and CDR2 is YENEEA in the germline V gene. The CDR3 has 13 residues. CDR3 region: CASTPQGSYEQYF. CDR3 nucleotide sequence: TGTGCCAGTACGCCTCAGGGCTCCTACGAGCAGTACTTC.

This sequence joins TRBV5-4 and TRBJ1-2, with D tentatively TRBD1 (5 bases). Germline V lookup: CDR1 SGHNT, CDR2 YYREEE (reference sequence). V lost 4 bases and J lost 4, with 8 bases in between. CDR3 size: 12 residues. The DNA for the CDR3 is TGTGCCAGCAGCGCCGACAGCTATGGCTACACCTTC. Amino acid sequence: CASSADSYGYTF.

This clone occurred once. The rearrangement links TRBV10-1 to TRBJ2-1; D gene unclear. The CDR3 extends over 13 amino acids. Between the trimmed V and J ends, which lost 4 bases and 4 bases, there was a span of 8 bases. Germline V gene lookup returns CDR1 WNHNN and CDR2 SYGVQD (reference sequence). Here the CDR3 DNA reads TGCGCCAGCAGTGTGAACGGGTACAATGAGCAGTTCTTC. Translation: CASSVNGYNEQFF.

V usage is TRBV2 and J usage is TRBJ2-5, with 11 bases aligning to TRBD1. Germline assignment: CDR1 SNHLY and CDR2 FYNNEI. The CDR3 has 14 residues. The J segment lost 3 bases and the V segment lost 6 bases, leaving 3 bases of the junction unmatched. CDR3 coding DNA: TGTGCCAGCAGAGGGGACAGGGGGAAAGAGACCCAGTACTTC. It translates to CASRGDRGKETQYF.

The chain recombines TRBV7-6 with TRBJ2-5, with D maybe TRBD2 (6 bases). CDR3 length: 18 amino acids. Deletions cut 3 bases from V and 2 bases from J, with 22 bases between. From germline, CDR1 is SGHVS and CDR2 FNYEAQ. DNA for the CDR3: TGTGCCAGCAGCTTCGGGGAGGCCTCCGTTTGGGTACAAGAGACCCAGTACTTC. This codes for CASSFGEASVWVQETQYF. The full variable domain, rest sourced from reference TRBV7-6 and TRBJ2-5, is GAGVSQSPRYKVTKRGQDVALRCDPISGHVSLYWYRQALGQGPEFLTYFNYEAQQDKSGLPNDRFSAERPEGSISTLTIQRTEQRDSAMYRCASSFGEASVWVQETQYFGPGTRLLVL.

In DNA, the CDR3 is TGTGCCAGCAGCTTCTACTTCGGGAGCACAGATACGCAGTATTTT. Protein: CASSFYFGSTDTQYF. The chain uses TRBV7-6 and TRBJ2-3; no clear D. CDR1 is SGHVS and CDR2 is FNYEAQ in the germline V gene. V dropped 3 bases and J dropped 0 bases, with 10 bases sitting between them. The CDR3 is made up of 15 amino acids.

The chain links TRBV30 to TRBJ2-4; TRBD2 matches 8 bases. CDR1 GTSNPN and CDR2 SVGIG come from the germline V gene (reference sequence). J gave up 6 bases and V 3 bases, and 1 base lay outside the gene matches. This CDR3 has 12 residues. CDR3 sequence (DNA): TGTGCCTGGAGAACTAGCGGAAACATTCAGTACTTC. Translating gives CAWRTSGNIQYF.

The rearrangement uses TRBV5-1 and TRBJ2-2, with D possibly TRBD1 on 5 matching bases. V was cut by 7 bases and J by 3 bases, with 10 bases left in between. CDR1 is SGHRS and CDR2 is YFSETQ in the germline V gene. The CDR3 runs to 13 residues. The CDR3 region has the DNA TGCGCCAGCGTAGGGGCCGACACCGGGGAGCTGTTTTTT. This gives the protein CASVGADTGELFF. Filled out from reference TRBV5-1 and TRBJ2-2, the complete variable domain reads KAGVTQTPRYLIKTRGQQVTLSCSPISGHRSVSWYQQTPGQGLQFLFEYFSETQRNKGNFPGRFSGRQFSNSRSEMNVSTLELGDSALYLCASVGADTGELFFGEGSRLTVL.